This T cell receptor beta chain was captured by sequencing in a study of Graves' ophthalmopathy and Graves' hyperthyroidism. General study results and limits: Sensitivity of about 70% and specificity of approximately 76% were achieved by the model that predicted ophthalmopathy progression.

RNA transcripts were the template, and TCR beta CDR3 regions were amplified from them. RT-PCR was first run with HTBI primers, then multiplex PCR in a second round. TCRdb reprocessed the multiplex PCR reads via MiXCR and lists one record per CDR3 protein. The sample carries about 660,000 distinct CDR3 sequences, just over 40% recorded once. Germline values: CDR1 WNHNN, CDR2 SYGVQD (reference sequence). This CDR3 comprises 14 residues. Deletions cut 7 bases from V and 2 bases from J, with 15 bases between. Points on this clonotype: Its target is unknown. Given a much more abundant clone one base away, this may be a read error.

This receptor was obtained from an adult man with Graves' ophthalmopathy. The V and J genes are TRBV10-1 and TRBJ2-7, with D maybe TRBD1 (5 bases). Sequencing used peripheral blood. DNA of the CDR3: TGCGCCAGCAATAAGGGGAAAAGCCCCTACGAGCAGTACTTC. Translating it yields CASNKGKSPYEQYF.